This note documents a single T cell receptor beta chain sequence. The data were taken from a study of blood T cell repertoires in COVID-19. Study-wide context: Collection of acute and convalescent COVID-19 samples took place in the United States, Italy and Spain. The cDNA or gDNA used as material had been derived from T cells, B-cell-depleted T cells, or PBMCs.

This CDR3 is 13 amino acids long. In germline, CDR1 is KGHSH, CDR2 LQKENI. V lost 0 bases to trimming and J lost 5 bases, with 8 bases between them. Per the original data handling: Estimated nucleated cell counts came from reference gene primer amplification. The protocol was immunoSEQ multiplex PCR, while the TCRdb copy is restricted to in-frame clones and leaves out a portion. From that table come the V and J calls and clone size; the DNA was used to work out D and trimming. Here the sample spans hundreds of thousands of clones, roughly 89% being singletons. In Seattle, patients joined the study during active infection and were tracked longitudinally.

The rearrangement joins TRBV18 to TRBJ2-7; D is undetermined. Material: peripheral blood. The clonotype originates from a man between 18 and 29 years old with COVID-19, enrolled during active disease. DNA for the CDR3: TGTGCCAGCTCACCACCGTTCCAGAACGAGCAGTACTTC. Translation gives CASSPPFQNEQYF.